This paragraph reports one T cell receptor beta chain. The antigen remains undetermined. This specimen belongs to a study of T cell responses to AZD1222 COVID-19 vaccine. Assay used: immunoSEQ multiplex PCR; TCRdb lists only in-frame clones, some missing. This sample carries roughly 120,000 clones, about 88% of them seen once, and the ten largest clones take about 3.3%. The study, taken as a whole, reports: Spike-spanning, vaccine-associated CD4 TCRs were dominant at 160-218 and 743-854. Targets within unmutated variant regions were reportedly found for nearly half of spike-specific TCRs. The study sampled repertoires only after the peak T cell response.

This receptor was obtained from an adult who received the AZD1222 COVID-19 vaccine. Material: peripheral blood, obtained 28 days after the second AZD1222 dose.

CDR3 loop: CASSGRGETGELFF. The CDR3 nucleotides read TGTGCCAGCAGTGGCAGGGGCGAAACCGGGGAGCTGTTTTTT. V and J are TRBV6-4 and TRBJ2-2; possibly TRBD1 for D (6 bases). Germline V lookup: CDR1 MRHNA, CDR2 SNTAGT. The CDR3 is 14 residues long. Trimming took off 4 bases at V and 5 bases at J, with 11 bases between the two ends.